This T cell receptor (beta chain) was recovered during a study of neurological immune-mediated disorders. CDR3 length equals 17 residues. V lost 4 bases and J 0 bases, leaving 16 bases between the germline ends. Germline values: CDR1 MGHRA, CDR2 YSYEKL. TCRdb used MiXCR to reprocess the 5' RACE reads, holding one entry per CDR3 protein. Here the sample spans some 56,000 distinct CDR3 sequences, approximately 3.9% being singletons. This clonotype appeared many times. This TCR came from a man aged 55 to 70 with multiple sclerosis. The sample comprised PBMCs. The chain is built from TRBV4-1 and TRBJ1-3; D is undetermined. Written as DNA, the CDR3 is TGCGCCAGCAGCCGAGGAGGGATTGTGGGCTCTGGAAACACCATATATTTT. The encoded protein is CASSRGGIVGSGNTIYF.